A selection of T cell receptor beta chains follows, all from one sample in a study of blood T cell repertoires in COVID-19. Repertoires were generated with immunoSEQ multiplex PCR, while TCRdb's copy carries only in-frame clones and drops some. The repertoire holds 250,000 or so clones, with 86% as singletons. Sequencing input: peripheral blood. The receptors derive from a man between 25 and 39 years old with active or convalescent COVID-19. CDR3s include the opening cysteine and the closing phenylalanine or tryptophan. Each record gives: clone size, D gene, J gene, V gene, CDR3 protein, CDR3 DNA. A D gene is named only where the DNA matches it firmly. Only some rows state a clone size, as once, few, many or a class for expanded clones.

NA NA TRBJ1-1 TRBV12-3/TRBV12-4 CASSPQGTTEAFF TGTGCCAGCAGTCCCCAGGGCACGACTGAAGCTTTCTTT
NA NA TRBJ1-1 TRBV9 CASSVRGDTEAFF TGTGCCAGCAGCGTACGGGGTGACACTGAAGCTTTCTTT
NA TRBD2 TRBJ2-7 TRBV7-8 CASGGGRISTYEQYF TGTGCCAGCGGGGGCGGGAGGATTAGCACCTACGAGCAGTACTTC
NA NA TRBJ1-3 TRBV19 CASSIVRGPGIGNTIYF TGTGCCAGTAGTATAGTTCGTGGGCCAGGGATAGGAAACACCATATATTTT
once NA TRBJ2-6 TRBV4-3 CASSQEVPSGSGANVLTF TGCGCCAGCAGCCAAGAGGTCCCCTCGGGGTCTGGGGCCAACGTCCTGACTTTC
NA TRBD1 TRBJ2-1 TRBV2 CASSEVRDRGYSSYNEQFF TGTGCCAGCAGTGAAGTCCGGGACAGGGGATACAGCTCCTACAATGAGCAGTTCTTC
once TRBD1 TRBJ2-7 TRBV2 CASSGTGGMDEQYF TGTGCCAGCAGTGGGACAGGGGGTATGGACGAGCAGTACTTC
NA NA TRBJ1-6 TRBV30 CAWSGPTGSSYNSPLHF TGTGCCTGGAGTGGGCCGACGGGGAGCTCCTATAATTCACCCCTCCACTTT
NA NA TRBJ2-7 TRBV6-5 CASSYDGVGSYEQYF TGTGCCAGCAGTTACGACGGGGTAGGGTCCTACGAGCAGTACTTC
NA TRBD1 TRBJ1-5 TRBV5-6 CASSPGTGLSNQPQHF TGTGCCAGCAGCCCTGGGACAGGGCTTTCCAATCAGCCCCAGCATTTT
NA TRBD1 TRBJ1-4 TRBV18 CASSPRDSNEKLFF TGTGCCAGCTCACCCCGGGACAGTAATGAAAAACTGTTTTTT
NA TRBD1 TRBJ1-3 TRBV9 CASSPYRGPGNTIYF TGTGCCAGCAGCCCTTACAGGGGCCCTGGAAACACCATATATTTT
once NA TRBJ1-1 TRBV5-5 CASSLVAENTEAFF TGTGCCAGCAGCTTGGTGGCAGAAAACACTGAAGCTTTCTTT
NA TRBD1 TRBJ1-2 TRBV4-1 CASSQVTGVGGYTF TGCGCCAGCAGCCAAGTTACAGGGGTCGGTGGCTACACCTTC
once TRBD1 TRBJ2-7 TRBV5-8 CASSILGQGINEQYF TGTGCCAGCAGCATCCTAGGACAGGGAATAAACGAGCAGTACTTC
NA NA TRBJ1-2 TRBV10-1 CASSGANGGYTF TGCGCCAGCAGTGGGGCGAACGGCGGCTACACCTTC
NA TRBD1 TRBJ2-7 TRBV19 CASRRDRSGTYEQYF TGTGCCAGTAGACGGGACAGATCGGGGACCTACGAGCAGTACTTC
NA NA TRBJ2-7 TRBV10-3 CAIRMTQGQIQYF TGTGCCATCCGCATGACGCAGGGACAAATCCAGTACTTC
NA TRBD1 TRBJ1-1 TRBV12-3/TRBV12-4 CASSRDRNTEAFF TGTGCCAGCAGTCGGGACAGAAACACTGAAGCTTTCTTT
NA TRBD1 TRBJ2-1 TRBV11-2 CASSGMFQGARYNEQFF TGTGCCAGCAGCGGGATGTTCCAGGGGGCGCGGTACAATGAGCAGTTCTTC
once TRBD2 TRBJ2-5 TRBV5-4 CASSLTPRSGGAQETQYF TGTGCCAGCAGCTTGACCCCCCGTAGCGGGGGGGCCCAAGAGACCCAGTACTTC
NA TRBD2 TRBJ2-3 TRBV6-5 CASSMLAGGADTQYF TGTGCCAGCAGTATGCTAGCGGGGGGGGCAGATACGCAGTATTTT
NA TRBD1 TRBJ2-7 TRBV27 CASARDRLYEQYF TGTGCCAGCGCCCGGGACAGGCTCTACGAGCAGTACTTC
NA NA TRBJ1-1 TRBV7-6 CASSENGRGVSMNTEAFF TGTGCCAGCAGCGAAAACGGCAGGGGCGTCAGTATGAACACTGAAGCTTTCTTT
NA TRBD2 TRBJ2-1 TRBV11-2 CASSGPRTSGGARSGEQFF TGTGCCAGCAGCGGTCCACGGACTAGCGGGGGGGCCAGGTCGGGCGAGCAGTTCTTC
NA NA TRBJ1-2 TRBV25-1 CASSEYGLYGYTF TGTGCCAGCAGTGAATACGGACTCTATGGCTACACCTTC
NA TRBD1 TRBJ1-2 TRBV5-1 CASSSGQANYGYTF TGCGCCAGCAGCTCAGGACAGGCAAACTATGGCTACACCTTC